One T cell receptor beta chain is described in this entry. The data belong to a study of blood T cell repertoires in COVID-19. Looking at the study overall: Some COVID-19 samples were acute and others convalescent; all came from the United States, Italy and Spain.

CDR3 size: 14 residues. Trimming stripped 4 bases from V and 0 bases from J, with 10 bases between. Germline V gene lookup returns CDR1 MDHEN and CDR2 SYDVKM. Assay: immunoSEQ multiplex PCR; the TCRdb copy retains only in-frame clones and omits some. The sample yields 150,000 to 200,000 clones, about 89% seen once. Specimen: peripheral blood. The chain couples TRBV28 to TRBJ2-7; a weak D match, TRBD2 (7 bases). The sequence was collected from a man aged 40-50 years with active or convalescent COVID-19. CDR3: CASSYGGPSYEQYF. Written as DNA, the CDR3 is TGTGCCAGCAGTTACGGGGGGCCCTCCTACGAGCAGTACTTC.